This TCR beta chain was sequenced in a study of cytomegalovirus exposure and HLA in healthy donors. Germline lookup yields CDR1 SEHNR and CDR2 FQNEAQ (reference sequence). The CDR3 contains 13 residues. The J segment lost 6 bases and the V segment lost 3 bases, leaving 1 base of the junction unmatched. PCR primers comprised 60 Vbeta and 13 Jbeta primers. Sequencing was performed with immunoSEQ multiplex PCR; in TCRdb, only in-frame clones are kept and a portion is missing. Of over 110,000 clones listed, 79% were seen once; the top ten hold roughly 1%. This chain links TRBV7-9 with TRBJ2-7; 11 positions agree with TRBD1. Sequenced input: PBMCs. This TCR came from a man younger than 35 in good health and CMV-seronegative. The CDR3 is CASSLGQGGEQYF. The CDR3 bases are TGTGCCAGCAGCTTGGGACAGGGGGGCGAGCAGTACTTC.